The rows below give T cell receptor beta chains drawn from one sample of a study of PD-L1 blockade in urothelial cancer. Assay used: immunoSEQ multiplex PCR; TCRdb lists only in-frame clones, some missing. The sample yields 50,000 to 60,000 clones, around 90% seen once. Here the sequenced sample was PBMCs, taken around atezolizumab (anti-PD-L1) treatment. The receptors originated from a man aged 55 to 70 with urothelial cancer. CDR3s include the opening cysteine and the closing phenylalanine or tryptophan. A D gene is named only where the DNA matches it firmly. Clone size is shown for a subset of rows, as once, few, many or a class of expanded clone.

V: TRBV7-9; J: TRBJ1-1; size: .; D: .; DNA: TGTGCCAGCAGCCGGGGTAACGAGGAAGCTTTCTTT; CDR3: CASSRGNEEAFF
V: TRBV7-3; J: TRBJ1-1; size: .; D: TRBD1; DNA: TGTGCCAGCAGATTAGTAGGACAGGGGAACACTGAAGCTTTCTTT; CDR3: CASRLVGQGNTEAFF
V: TRBV6-4; J: TRBJ1-4; size: .; D: TRBD1; DNA: TGTGCCAGCAGCCCCCAGGGGGCGCATGAAAAACTGTTTTTT; CDR3: CASSPQGAHEKLFF
V: TRBV5-1; J: TRBJ2-1; size: few; D: .; DNA: TGCGCCAGCAGTTACAATCAGAATGAGCAGTTCTTC; CDR3: CASSYNQNEQFF
V: TRBV4-2; J: TRBJ2-3; size: .; D: TRBD2; DNA: TGTGCCAGCAGCCAAGAACGAGGGAGCTCGGCTAGCGGAACAGATACGCAGTATTTT; CDR3: CASSQERGSSASGTDTQYF
V: TRBV10-1; J: TRBJ2-7; size: few; D: TRBD1; DNA: TGCGCCAGCAGCGAGTACAGGGGCCGCGAGCAGTACTTC; CDR3: CASSEYRGREQYF
V: TRBV4-1; J: TRBJ1-1; size: .; D: TRBD1; DNA: TGCGCCAGCACCAAACAGGGGGCAAACACTGAAGCTTTCTTT; CDR3: CASTKQGANTEAFF
V: TRBV2; J: TRBJ2-3; size: .; D: .; DNA: TGTGCCAGCAGTGCGGGGGGCGCGGGGGATACGCAGTATTTT; CDR3: CASSAGGAGDTQYF
V: TRBV2; J: TRBJ1-5; size: .; D: TRBD1; DNA: TGTGCCAGCAGTGCCCGACAGGGCCCTACCAATCAGCCCCAGCATTTT; CDR3: CASSARQGPTNQPQHF
V: TRBV9; J: TRBJ2-3; size: .; D: .; DNA: TGTGCCAGCAGCGTAGCTTTCGGGAGAGGGTATACGCAGTATTTT; CDR3: CASSVAFGRGYTQYF
V: TRBV9; J: TRBJ1-1; size: .; D: .; DNA: TGTGCCAGCAGCATACGACAGTCGAACACTGAAGCTTTCTTT; CDR3: CASSIRQSNTEAFF
V: TRBV29-1; J: TRBJ1-5; size: .; D: .; DNA: TGCAGCGTTGGTCCGGGACACGGTAGCAATCAGCCCCAGCATTTT; CDR3: CSVGPGHGSNQPQHF
V: TRBV19; J: TRBJ2-1; size: .; D: TRBD1; DNA: TGTGCCAGCAGGGGGCTGACAGGGGGTGGTGGTGAGCAGTTCTTC; CDR3: CASRGLTGGGGEQFF
V: TRBV6-1; J: TRBJ2-3; size: .; D: .; DNA: TGTGCCAGCAGTCCCGGACAGAGAAGCACAGATACGCAGTATTTT; CDR3: CASSPGQRSTDTQYF
V: TRBV6-5; J: TRBJ1-6; size: .; D: .; DNA: TGTGCCAGCAGTTTCGCCGCGGGTTATTCACCCCTCCACTTT; CDR3: CASSFAAGYSPLHF
V: TRBV7-6; J: TRBJ2-1; size: .; D: TRBD2; DNA: TGTGCCAGCAGCCCCGGGGGGGTTCCGTCGGGCGAGCAGTTCTTC; CDR3: CASSPGGVPSGEQFF
V: TRBV7-9; J: TRBJ2-1; size: .; D: .; DNA: TGTGCCAGCAGCTTAGGATCGGACTTGCTCCCCTACAATGAGCAGTTCTTC; CDR3: CASSLGSDLLPYNEQFF
V: TRBV18; J: TRBJ2-1; size: .; D: TRBD2; DNA: TGTGCCAGCTCACCACTTCGGACCGCATCGGGGGGTACCAATGAGCAGTTCTTC; CDR3: CASSPLRTASGGTNEQFF
V: TRBV11-2; J: TRBJ1-3; size: .; D: .; DNA: TGTGCCAGCAGCTTAGTCCGGAGCTTGGGGAGGGATGGAAACACCATATATTTT; CDR3: CASSLVRSLGRDGNTIYF
V: TRBV5-6; J: TRBJ1-3; size: .; D: .; DNA: TGTGCCAGCAGCTTTCGGACAGTGCCTGGAAACACCATATATTTT; CDR3: CASSFRTVPGNTIYF
V: TRBV6-1; J: TRBJ1-4; size: .; D: .; DNA: TGTGCCAGCAACGGGACTCCGAATGAAAAACTGTTTTTT; CDR3: CASNGTPNEKLFF
V: TRBV19; J: TRBJ2-7; size: .; D: TRBD1; DNA: TGTGCCAGTAGTTCCGACGGGACAGGGGGTAGGTACGAGCAGTACTTC; CDR3: CASSSDGTGGRYEQYF
V: TRBV7-9; J: TRBJ2-7; size: .; D: .; DNA: TGTGCCAGCAGCTTAGCGGGTCTAGCCTTCTACGAGCAGTACTTC; CDR3: CASSLAGLAFYEQYF
V: TRBV6-5; J: TRBJ1-1; size: .; D: .; DNA: TGTGCCAGCAGCCCACAGGGTCCCGAAGCTTTCTTT; CDR3: CASSPQGPEAFF
V: TRBV7-8; J: TRBJ2-1; size: .; D: TRBD2; DNA: TGTGCCAGCAGCGTTCGGGAGGCCCTCTCCTACAATGAGCAGTTCTTC; CDR3: CASSVREALSYNEQFF
V: TRBV9; J: TRBJ2-2; size: .; D: TRBD2; DNA: TGTGCCAGCAGCGTAGGTTTTGGGACTAGCGGGATCACCGGGGAGCTGTTTTTT; CDR3: CASSVGFGTSGITGELFF